The 12 T cell receptor beta chains in this list originate from one sample, sequenced in a study of blood T cell repertoires in COVID-19. Some clones are missing from TCRdb's copy, which holds only in-frame ones; the method was immunoSEQ multiplex PCR. The sample comprises approximately 130,000 clones, approximately 84% of which are singletons, and approximately 16% rests with the top ten. Input material: peripheral blood. These receptors all come from a woman aged 50 to 65 who had recovered from COVID-19.

This sequence joins TRBV4-2 and TRBJ1-3; D unresolved. V was trimmed by 0 bases and J by 4 bases, leaving 7 bases between them. Germline V gene lookup returns CDR1 LGHNA and CDR2 YNFKEQ. The CDR3 length is 14 residues. CDR3 amino acids: CASSQDAQGNTIYF. CDR3 in DNA: TGTGCCAGCAGCCAAGATGCACAGGGAAACACCATATATTTT.

CDR3 protein: CASSEATGPTGELFF. The CDR3 DNA sequence: TGTGCCAGCAGTGAAGCGACAGGGCCTACCGGGGAGCTGTTTTTT. The chain joins TRBV6-1 to TRBJ2-2; 7 bases align to TRBD1. The CDR3 length is 15 residues. V shed 0 bases, J shed 5 bases, and the junction held 3 bases outside the gene matches. Germline assignment: CDR1 MNHNS and CDR2 SASEGT.

This chain joins TRBV11-3 and TRBJ2-3; D unresolved. The CDR3 contains 13 residues. Germline V CDR1 and CDR2: SGHNT, YENEEA. V was trimmed by 3 bases and J by 4 bases, leaving 8 bases between them. CDR3 nucleotides: TGTGCCAGCAGCTTTCGGGTAGCAGATACGCAGTATTTT. Protein: CASSFRVADTQYF. Complete variable domain (other parts from reference TRBV11-3 and TRBJ2-3): EAGVVQSPRYKIIEKKQPVAFWCNPISGHNTLYWYLQNLGQGPELLIRYENEEAVDDSQLPKDRFSAERLKGVDSTLKIQPAELGDSAVYLCASSFRVADTQYFGPGTRLTVL.

The CDR3 protein is CASSQGSLANNEQFF. The DNA for the CDR3 is TGTGCCAGCAGCCAAGGTAGCCTAGCGAACAATGAGCAGTTCTTC. The chain joins TRBV4-2 to TRBJ2-1; maybe TRBD2 (6 bases). CDR1 is LGHNA and CDR2 is YNFKEQ in the germline V gene. V lost 1 base and J 5 bases, leaving 12 bases between the germline ends. This CDR3 comprises 15 residues.

There are a few counts of this clone. This chain connects TRBV6-5 to TRBJ1-2; TRBD1 matches 8 bases. The CDR3 spans 13 residues. CDR1 and CDR2 (germline): MNHEY, SVGAGI. After removal of 4 bases from V and 7 bases from J, the junction contained 5 bases not matched to a gene. The CDR3 nucleotides are TGTGCCAGCAGTTCGACAGGGGACGGTGGCTACACCTTC. Translated, it gives CASSSTGDGGYTF.

This clone has just one count. The chain has TRBV2 and TRBJ2-5, with 8 bases lining up with TRBD1. CDR1 SNHLY and CDR2 FYNNEI come from the germline V gene. This CDR3 is 13 amino acids long. V lost 6 bases and J lost 5; bases outside the gene matches: 5. The CDR3 bases are TGTGCCAGCAGGGGACAGGAGGGGGAGACCCAGTACTTC. Amino acid sequence: CASRGQEGETQYF. Variable domain in full (rest from reference TRBV2 and TRBJ2-5): EPEVTQTPSHQVTQMGQEVILRCVPISNHLYFYWYRQILGQKVEFLVSFYNNEISEKSEIFDDQFSVERPDGSNFTLKIRSTKLEDSAMYFCASRGQEGETQYFGPGTRLLVL.

In its sample, this clone was seen a few times. CDR3 amino acids: CASSQGGDTEAFF. CDR3 in DNA: TGTGCTAGTTCTCAGGGAGGGGACACTGAAGCTTTCTTT. The chain employs TRBV12-5 and TRBJ1-1; D is possibly TRBD1 (5 bases). V lost 8 bases and J 3 bases, leaving 13 bases between the germline ends. This CDR3 is built from 13 residues. In germline, CDR1 is LGHNT, CDR2 FRNRAP.

The rearrangement links TRBV7-8 to TRBJ2-5; D gene uncertain. This CDR3 has 13 amino acids. Germline V gene data show CDR1 as SGHVS and CDR2 as FQNEAQ. V dropped 1 base and J dropped 3 bases, with 6 bases sitting between them. The DNA for the CDR3 is TGTGCCAGCAGCTTAGTGCGGAAAGAGACCCAGTACTTC. The encoded protein is CASSLVRKETQYF.

V and J are TRBV7-2 and TRBJ1-1, with D perhaps TRBD1 (6 bases). Trimming removed 4 bases at V and 7 bases at J, with 19 bases between. Per the germline V gene, CDR1 is SGHTA and CDR2 is FQGNSA. The CDR3 is 15 amino acids. CDR3 nucleotides: TGTGCCAGCAGCTCCCGGGGTGCAGGGGAGAATGAAGCTTTCTTT. It encodes CASSSRGAGENEAFF.

V is TRBV6-5 and J is TRBJ1-2, with D unclear. Germline lookup yields CDR1 MNHEY and CDR2 SVGAGI. Trimming removed 5 bases at V and 4 bases at J, with 11 bases between. The CDR3 consists of 13 residues. CDR3 sequence: CASSLGFSYGYTF. The CDR3 nucleotides are TGTGCCAGCAGTCTGGGCTTTAGCTATGGCTACACCTTC.

This clone was seen just once. This sequence joins TRBV11-3 and TRBJ2-7; 7 bases line up with TRBD1. This CDR3 comprises 16 residues. In germline, CDR1 is SGHNT, CDR2 YENEEA. V lost 5 bases, J lost 0 bases, and 10 bases stayed unmatched. CDR3: CASSPRDRAVSYEQYF. CDR3 bases: TGTGCCAGCAGCCCGAGAGACAGGGCCGTCTCCTACGAGCAGTACTTC.

The chain joins TRBV19 to TRBJ2-3; 11 positions match TRBD2. The length of the CDR3 is 15 residues. Losses at the gene ends were 4 bases for V and 5 bases for J; bases not matched to a gene: 5. Germline CDR1 LNHDA, CDR2 SQIVND (reference sequence). The CDR3 nucleotides read TGTGCCAGTAGTACCCTAGCGGGGGGAGGAGATACGCAGTATTTT. It encodes CASSTLAGGGDTQYF.